This T cell receptor beta chain was obtained from a study of T cell responses to AZD1222 COVID-19 vaccine. Details on this clone: Its antigen remains unknown. Other DNA sequences of this sample code for an identical CDR3.

Study results and caveats: Only after the peak T cell response were repertoires sampled. The reported proportion of spike-specific TCRs targeting unmutated variant regions was nearly half.

The method was immunoSEQ multiplex PCR; TCRdb's version includes in-frame clones alone and lacks a portion of them. The sample has about 100,000 clones, approximately 92% seen once. The CDR3 totals 14 residues. Looked up from germline, CDR1 is SGHTA and CDR2 is FQGNSA. The germline V and J ends were trimmed by 1 base and 4 bases, with 11 bases remaining between them. V usage is TRBV7-2 and J usage is TRBJ2-7; D gene unclear. Sequenced here: peripheral blood, sampled on day 0 of AZD1222 vaccination. The source is an adult in good health. The DNA of the CDR3 is TGTGCCAGCAGCTTAGACCCAGGACCTTACGAGCAGTACTTC. This codes for CASSLDPGPYEQYF.